This TCR beta chain originates from a study of T-cell reconstitution after alpha-beta-depleted transplantation in children. Unique molecular identifiers were used to barcode this TCRbeta library. TCRdb passed the PCR reads through MiXCR, listing each CDR3 protein once. The sample lists around 530,000 distinct CDR3 sequences; less than 35% were seen once. The CDR3 length is 14 residues. Trimming took 4 bases from V and 2 from J, leaving 12 bases between them. Germline loops: CDR1 SGHVS, CDR2 FNYEAQ. The chain employs TRBV7-6 and TRBJ2-7, with D possibly matching TRBD2 (6 bases). The TCR was taken from a human donor who donated a stem cell graft to a child with aplastic anemia. The sample here was PBMCs from the stem cell graft donor, taken from the stem cell graft. The CDR3 is CASSSGTPTYEQYF. CDR3 nucleotide sequence: TGTGCCAGCAGCTCCGGGACTCCAACCTACGAGCAGTACTTC.